This record concerns one T cell receptor (beta chain) sequence. Clones were read by immunoSEQ multiplex PCR, and TCRdb kept only the in-frame ones, dropping some. This table has about 73,000 clones, roughly 92% appearing once. This sample is drawn from a study of T cell changes during pregnancy in multiple sclerosis. The origin of this receptor is a female donor in good health, enrolled as a control in a pregnancy study. This sample comprised peripheral blood, obtained in the third trimester of pregnancy.

The CDR3 here is CASSPQGGTGFYEQYF. The CDR3 nucleotides read TGTGCCAGCAGCCCCCAGGGGGGCACGGGGTTCTACGAGCAGTACTTC. The rearrangement links TRBV11-2 to TRBJ2-7; TRBD1 might be the D (7 bases). Per germline, CDR1 SGHAT and CDR2 FQNNGV. V lost 5 bases to trimming and J lost 3 bases, with 20 bases between them. CDR3 length equals 16 residues. Supplemented by reference TRBV11-2 and TRBJ2-7, the full variable domain reads EAGVAQSPRYKIIEKRQSVAFWCNPISGHATLYWYQQILGQGPKLLIQFQNNGVVDDSQLPKDRFSAERLKGVDSTLKIQPAKLEDSAVYLCASSPQGGTGFYEQYFGPGTRLTVT.